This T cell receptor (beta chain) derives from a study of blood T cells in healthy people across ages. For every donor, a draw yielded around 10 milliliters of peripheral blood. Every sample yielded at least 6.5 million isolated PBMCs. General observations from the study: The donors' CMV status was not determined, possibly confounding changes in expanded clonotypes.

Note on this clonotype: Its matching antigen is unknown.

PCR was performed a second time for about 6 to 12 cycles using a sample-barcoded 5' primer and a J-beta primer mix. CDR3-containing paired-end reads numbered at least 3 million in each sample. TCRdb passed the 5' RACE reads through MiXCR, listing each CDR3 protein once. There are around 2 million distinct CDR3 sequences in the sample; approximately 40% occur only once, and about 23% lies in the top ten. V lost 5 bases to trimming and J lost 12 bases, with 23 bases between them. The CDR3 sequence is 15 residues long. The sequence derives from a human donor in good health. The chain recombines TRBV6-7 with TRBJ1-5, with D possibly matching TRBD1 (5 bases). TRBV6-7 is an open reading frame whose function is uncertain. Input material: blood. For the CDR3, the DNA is TGTGCCAGCAGTAACCCGACAGAAAGACGATGTAGCCAGCATTTT. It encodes CASSNPTERRCSQHF.